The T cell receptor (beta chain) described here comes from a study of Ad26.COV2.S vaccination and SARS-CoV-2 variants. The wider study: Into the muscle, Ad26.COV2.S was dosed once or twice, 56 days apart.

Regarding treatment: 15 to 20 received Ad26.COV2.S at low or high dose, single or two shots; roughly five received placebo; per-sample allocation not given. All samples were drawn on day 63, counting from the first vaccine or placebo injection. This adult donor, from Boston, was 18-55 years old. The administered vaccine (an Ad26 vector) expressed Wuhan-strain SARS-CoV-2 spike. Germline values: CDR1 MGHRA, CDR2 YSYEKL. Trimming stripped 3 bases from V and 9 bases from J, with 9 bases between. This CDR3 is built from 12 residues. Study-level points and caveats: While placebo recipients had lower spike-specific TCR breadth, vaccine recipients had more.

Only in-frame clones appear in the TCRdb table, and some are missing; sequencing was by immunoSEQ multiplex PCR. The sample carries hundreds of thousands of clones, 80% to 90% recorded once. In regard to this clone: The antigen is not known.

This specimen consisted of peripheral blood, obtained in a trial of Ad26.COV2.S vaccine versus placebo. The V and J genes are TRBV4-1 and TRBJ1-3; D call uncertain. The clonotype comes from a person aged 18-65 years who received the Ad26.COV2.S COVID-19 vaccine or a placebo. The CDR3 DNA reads TGCGCCAGCAGCCAGGCTGGACTCACCATATATTTT. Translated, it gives CASSQAGLTIYF.